This T cell receptor (beta chain) is drawn from a study of blood T cell repertoires in COVID-19. Study-wide background: Sources were T cells, B-cell-depleted T cells, or PBMCs; the material itself was cDNA or gDNA.

Source study methods: Reference gene primer amplification in the assay estimated nucleated cell counts. The protocol was immunoSEQ multiplex PCR, while the TCRdb copy is restricted to in-frame clones and leaves out a portion. That table furnishes V, J and clone size, whereas the DNA furnished D and trimming. The table has around 45,000 clones, over 80% seen once; the top ten hold roughly 14%. The CDR3 has 12 amino acids. CDR1 and CDR2 (germline): SQVTM, ANQGSEA. This clonotype was obtained from a man in his 60s with active COVID-19. The chain joins TRBV29-1 to TRBJ2-5; possibly TRBD1 for D (7 bases). The source material was peripheral blood. The CDR3: CVADRNQETQYF. The CDR3 coding sequence is TGCGTAGCGGACAGGAACCAAGAGACCCAGTACTTC.